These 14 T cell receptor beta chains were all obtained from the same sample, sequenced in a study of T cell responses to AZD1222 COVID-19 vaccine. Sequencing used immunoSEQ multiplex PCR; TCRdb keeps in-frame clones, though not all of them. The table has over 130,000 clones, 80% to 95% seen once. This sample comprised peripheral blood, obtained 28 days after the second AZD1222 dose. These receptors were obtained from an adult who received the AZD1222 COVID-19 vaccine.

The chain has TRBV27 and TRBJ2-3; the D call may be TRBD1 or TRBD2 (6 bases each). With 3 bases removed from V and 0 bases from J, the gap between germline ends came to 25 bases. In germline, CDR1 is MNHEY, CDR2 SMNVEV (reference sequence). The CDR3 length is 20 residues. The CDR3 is CASSFSPPLLRGGSTDTQYF. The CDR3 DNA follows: TGTGCCAGCAGTTTCAGTCCGCCATTACTCAGGGGAGGTAGCACAGATACGCAGTATTTT.

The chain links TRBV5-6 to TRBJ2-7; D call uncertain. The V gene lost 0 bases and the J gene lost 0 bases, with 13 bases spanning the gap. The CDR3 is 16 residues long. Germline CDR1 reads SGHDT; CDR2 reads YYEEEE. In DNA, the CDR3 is TGTGCCAGCAGCTTGGGTGGTGAGTTTAACTCCTACGAGCAGTACTTC. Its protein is CASSLGGEFNSYEQYF.

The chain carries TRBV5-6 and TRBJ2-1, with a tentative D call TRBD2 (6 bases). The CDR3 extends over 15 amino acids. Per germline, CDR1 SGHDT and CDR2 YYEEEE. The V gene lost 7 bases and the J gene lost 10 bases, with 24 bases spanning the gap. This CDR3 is CASGFYGEGGEEQFF. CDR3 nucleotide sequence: TGTGCCAGCGGGTTTTACGGAGAGGGAGGCGAGGAGCAGTTCTTC.

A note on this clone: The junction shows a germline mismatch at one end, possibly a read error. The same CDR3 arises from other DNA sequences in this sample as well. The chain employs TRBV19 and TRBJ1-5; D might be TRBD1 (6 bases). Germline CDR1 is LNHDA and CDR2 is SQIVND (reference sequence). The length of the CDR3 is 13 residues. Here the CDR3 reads CASNQVGGQPQHF. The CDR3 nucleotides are TGTGCCAGTAATCAGGTAGGGGGTCAGCCCCAGCACTTT.

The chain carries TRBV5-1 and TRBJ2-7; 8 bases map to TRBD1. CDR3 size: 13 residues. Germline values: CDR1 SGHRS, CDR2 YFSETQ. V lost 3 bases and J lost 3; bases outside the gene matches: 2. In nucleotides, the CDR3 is TGCGCCAGCAGCTCTACAGGGGGCTACGAGCAGTACTTC. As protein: CASSSTGGYEQYF. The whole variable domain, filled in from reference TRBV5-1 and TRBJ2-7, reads KAGVTQTPRYLIKTRGQQVTLSCSPISGHRSVSWYQQTPGQGLQFLFEYFSETQRNKGNFPGRFSGRQFSNSRSEMNVSTLELGDSALYLCASSSTGGYEQYFGPGTRLTVT.

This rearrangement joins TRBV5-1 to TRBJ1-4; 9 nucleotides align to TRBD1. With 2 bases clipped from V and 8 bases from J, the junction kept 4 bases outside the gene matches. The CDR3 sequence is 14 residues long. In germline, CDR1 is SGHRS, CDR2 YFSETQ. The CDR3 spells CASSFGQGREKLFF. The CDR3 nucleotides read TGCGCCAGCAGCTTTGGACAGGGGAGGGAAAAACTGTTTTTT.

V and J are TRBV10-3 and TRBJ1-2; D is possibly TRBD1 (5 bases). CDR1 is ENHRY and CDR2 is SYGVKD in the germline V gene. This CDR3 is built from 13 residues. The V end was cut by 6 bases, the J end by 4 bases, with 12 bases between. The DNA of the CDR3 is TGTGCCATCAGGATCGGGGCTTCCTATGGCTACACCTTC. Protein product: CAIRIGASYGYTF.

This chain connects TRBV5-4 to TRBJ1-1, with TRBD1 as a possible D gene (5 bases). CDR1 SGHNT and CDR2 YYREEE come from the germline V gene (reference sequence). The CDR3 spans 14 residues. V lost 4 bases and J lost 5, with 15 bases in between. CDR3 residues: CASSPRGAGTEAFF. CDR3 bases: TGTGCCAGCAGCCCCCGAGGGGCGGGGACTGAAGCTTTCTTT.

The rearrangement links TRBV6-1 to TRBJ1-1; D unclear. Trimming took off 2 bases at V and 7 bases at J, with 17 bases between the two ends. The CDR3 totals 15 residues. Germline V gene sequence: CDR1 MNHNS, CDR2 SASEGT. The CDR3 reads CASSEHSQSRDEAFF. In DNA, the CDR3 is TGTGCCAGCAGTGAACACTCGCAAAGTAGGGATGAAGCTTTCTTT.

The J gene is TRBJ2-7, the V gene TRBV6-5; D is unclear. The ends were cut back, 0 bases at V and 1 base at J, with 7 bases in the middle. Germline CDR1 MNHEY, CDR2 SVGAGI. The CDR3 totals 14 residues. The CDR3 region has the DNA TGTGCCAGCAGTTACTCAGGGCGGTCCTACGAGCAGTACTTC. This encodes CASSYSGRSYEQYF.

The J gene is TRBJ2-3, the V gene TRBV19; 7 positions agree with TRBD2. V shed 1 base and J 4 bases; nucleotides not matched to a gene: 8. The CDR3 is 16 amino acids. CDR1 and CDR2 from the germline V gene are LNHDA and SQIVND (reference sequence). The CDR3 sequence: CASSIGLALESDTQYF. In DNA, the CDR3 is TGTGCCAGTAGTATAGGACTAGCCCTCGAATCAGATACGCAGTATTTT.

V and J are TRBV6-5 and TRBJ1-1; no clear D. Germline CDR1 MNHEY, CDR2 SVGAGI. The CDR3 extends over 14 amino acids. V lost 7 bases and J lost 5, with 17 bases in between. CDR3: CASITEAVGTEAFF. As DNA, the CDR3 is TGTGCCAGCATTACGGAAGCTGTGGGGACTGAAGCTTTCTTT.

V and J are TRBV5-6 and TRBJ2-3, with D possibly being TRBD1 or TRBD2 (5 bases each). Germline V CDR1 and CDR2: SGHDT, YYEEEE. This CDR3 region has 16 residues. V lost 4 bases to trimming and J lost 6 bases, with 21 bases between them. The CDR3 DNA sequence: TGTGCCAGCAGCCCTCAGGGACCCCCTCCCTCGGATACGCAGTATTTT. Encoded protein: CASSPQGPPPSDTQYF.

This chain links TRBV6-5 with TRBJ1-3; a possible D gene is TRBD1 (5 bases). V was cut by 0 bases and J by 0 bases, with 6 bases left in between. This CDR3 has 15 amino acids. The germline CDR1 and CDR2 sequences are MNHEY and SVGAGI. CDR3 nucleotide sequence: TGTGCCAGCAGTTACTCGGGGGGCTCTGGAAACACCATATATTTT. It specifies CASSYSGGSGNTIYF.